This T cell receptor (beta chain) was obtained from a study of T cell changes during pregnancy in multiple sclerosis. The length of the CDR3 is 16 residues. The V segment lost 0 bases and the J segment 1 base; nucleotides outside the gene matches: 3. Germline V gene data show CDR1 as SGHRS and CDR2 as YFSETQ. TCRdb's copy holds only in-frame clones and misses some; the assay was immunoSEQ multiplex PCR. The sample includes more than 65,000 clones, around 96% of them seen just once. The chain recombines TRBV5-1 with TRBJ2-1; 8 bases are a match to TRBD2. This TCR was sampled from a female donor with multiple sclerosis, enrolled in a pregnancy study. The sequences come from peripheral blood, collected in the second trimester of pregnancy. CDR3 loop: CASSLVIAGSYNEQFF. In DNA, the CDR3 is TGCGCCAGCAGCTTGGTCATAGCGGGATCCTACAATGAGCAGTTCTTC.